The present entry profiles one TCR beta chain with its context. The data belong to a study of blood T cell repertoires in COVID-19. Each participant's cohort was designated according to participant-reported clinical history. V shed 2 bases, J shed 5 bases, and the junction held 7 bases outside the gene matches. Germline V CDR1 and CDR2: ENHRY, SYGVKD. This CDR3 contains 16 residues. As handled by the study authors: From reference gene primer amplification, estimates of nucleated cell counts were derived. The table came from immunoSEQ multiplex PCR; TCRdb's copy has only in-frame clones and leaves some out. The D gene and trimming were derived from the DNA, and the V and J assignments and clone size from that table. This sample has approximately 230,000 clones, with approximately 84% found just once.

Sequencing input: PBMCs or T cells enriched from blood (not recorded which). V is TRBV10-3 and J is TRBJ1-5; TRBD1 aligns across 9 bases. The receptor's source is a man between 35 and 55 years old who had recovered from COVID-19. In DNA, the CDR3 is TGTGCCATCAGTGAGGGGGGACAGGGAAGATATCAGCCCCAGCATTTT. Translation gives CAISEGGQGRYQPQHF.